These 22 T cell receptor beta chains share one sample of origin, sequenced in a study of blood T cell repertoires in COVID-19. Here immunoSEQ multiplex PCR was the method, and the copy in TCRdb shows in-frame clones only, minus some. The data hold approximately 77,000 clones, with more than 70% observed a single time. Sequences were obtained from peripheral blood. The source is a man between 65 and 80 years old with active or convalescent COVID-19.

The gene calls are TRBV6-6 and TRBJ1-1; D may be TRBD1 (5 bases). Germline-derived CDR1 and CDR2 are MNHNY and SVGAGI (reference sequence). The CDR3 sequence is 13 residues long. The V gene lost 7 bases and the J gene lost 0 bases, with 9 bases spanning the gap. The CDR3 loop is CASMGGLNTEAFF. CDR3 bases: TGTGCCAGCATGGGGGGATTGAACACTGAAGCTTTCTTT.

The chain links TRBV3-1 (or the pseudogene TRBV3-2) to TRBJ2-2; 8 bases align to TRBD1. From germline, CDR1 is LGHDT and CDR2 YNNKEL (reference sequence). The CDR3 is made up of 14 amino acids. Unmatched junction bases numbered 6, after V lost 5 bases and J lost 7 bases. The chain's CDR3 is CASSSRQGSGELFF. DNA for the CDR3: TGTGCCAGCAGCTCGCGACAGGGGAGCGGGGAGCTGTTTTTT.

The chain recombines TRBV30 with TRBJ1-1; D not resolved. The CDR3 is 13 residues long. V was trimmed by 1 base and J by 3 bases, leaving 9 bases between them. Germline CDR1 is GTSNPN and CDR2 is SVGIG (reference sequence). The DNA of the CDR3 is TGTGCCTGGAGTGCCAGCGCGTACACTGAAGCTTTCTTT. It is translated as CAWSASAYTEAFF.

The chain links TRBV30 to TRBJ1-5; perhaps TRBD1 as D (6 bases). V lost 3 bases and J 4 bases, leaving 10 bases between the germline ends. This CDR3 has 13 residues. In germline, CDR1 is GTSNPN, CDR2 SVGIG (reference sequence). CDR3 region: CAWSRDINQPQHF. The CDR3 DNA is TGTGCCTGGAGCCGGGACATTAATCAGCCCCAGCATTTT.

This chain uses TRBV6-1 with TRBJ1-4; maybe TRBD1 (5 bases). Trimming took off 1 base at V and 3 bases at J, with 12 bases between the two ends. Germline CDR1 and CDR2: MNHNS and SASEGT. The length of the CDR3 is 16 residues. CDR3 loop: CASSEGWAGSNEKLFF. The CDR3 DNA is TGTGCCAGCAGTGAAGGTTGGGCAGGGTCTAATGAAAAACTGTTTTTT.

In its sample, this clone was seen a few times. V is TRBV15 and J is TRBJ2-7, with D perhaps TRBD1 (5 bases). The CDR3 consists of 15 residues. Trimming removed 1 base from V and 2 bases from J, with 12 bases in between. The germline V gene has CDR1 LNHNV and CDR2 YYDKDF (reference sequence). CDR3 sequence reads: CATSRAGEGAYEQYF. The CDR3 DNA sequence: TGTGCCACCAGCAGAGCTGGAGAAGGGGCCTACGAGCAGTACTTC.

The V call is TRBV5-1, the J call TRBJ2-5; weak D call: TRBD1 (6 bases). The CDR3 is made up of 14 amino acids. In germline, CDR1 is SGHRS, CDR2 YFSETQ. Trimming took 4 bases from V and 5 from J, leaving 15 bases between them. The CDR3 sequence: CASSARQAVETQYF. CDR3 nucleotide sequence: TGCGCCAGCAGCGCAAGACAGGCTGTGGAGACCCAGTACTTC. Variable domain in full (rest from reference TRBV5-1 and TRBJ2-5): KAGVTQTPRYLIKTRGQQVTLSCSPISGHRSVSWYQQTPGQGLQFLFEYFSETQRNKGNFPGRFSGRQFSNSRSEMNVSTLELGDSALYLCASSARQAVETQYFGPGTRLLVL.

This chain uses TRBV15 with TRBJ2-1; perhaps TRBD2 as D (6 bases). CDR3 length: 14 amino acids. The germline V gene has CDR1 LNHNV and CDR2 YYDKDF (reference sequence). Trimming removed 3 bases at V and 5 bases at J, with 11 bases between. Here the CDR3 DNA reads TGTGCCACCAGCAGGACTAGATATGACAATGAGCAGTTCTTC. Its translation is CATSRTRYDNEQFF.

The chain links TRBV11-3 to TRBJ2-1; 10 positions agree with TRBD2. Germline V gene lookup returns CDR1 SGHNT and CDR2 YENEEA. V gave up 9 bases and J gave up 8 bases; unmatched junction bases: 13. CDR3 length: 15 residues. The chain's CDR3 is CARTAASGGRDEQFF. CDR3 nucleotide sequence: TGTGCCAGGACGGCGGCTAGCGGGGGTAGGGATGAGCAGTTCTTC. Drawing the rest from reference TRBV11-3 and TRBJ2-1, the complete variable domain is EAGVVQSPRYKIIEKKQPVAFWCNPISGHNTLYWYLQNLGQGPELLIRYENEEAVDDSQLPKDRFSAERLKGVDSTLKIQPAELGDSAVYLCARTAASGGRDEQFFGPGTRLTVL.

This chain connects TRBV11-3 to TRBJ2-7, with D uncertain. The CDR3 has 12 residues. Per germline, CDR1 SGHNT and CDR2 YENEEA. Trimming cost V 1 base and J 9 bases, with 10 bases left between them. The CDR3 DNA follows: TGTGCCAGCAGCTTAGGAGTGCTGGTGCAGTACTTC. It translates to CASSLGVLVQYF.

This clone was seen a single time. The chain carries TRBV2 and TRBJ1-1; a possible D gene is TRBD1 (6 bases). Germline loops: CDR1 SNHLY, CDR2 FYNNEI. The CDR3 sequence is 14 residues long. Trimming took 8 bases from V and 4 from J, leaving 17 bases between them. The CDR3 reads CASLLSIGGTEAFF. CDR3 coding DNA: TGTGCCAGCCTACTGAGCATAGGGGGCACTGAAGCTTTCTTT.

This clone turned up a few times. The chain joins TRBV7-5 to TRBJ1-2; TRBD1, the D gene given by the table, was not confirmed from the DNA. TRBV7-5 is annotated as a pseudogene. This CDR3 has 10 residues. The CDR3 bases are TGTGTCAGAAGCCCATATGGCTACACCTTC. This encodes CVRSPYGYTF.

A few counts support this clone. The rearrangement uses TRBV6-5 and TRBJ2-5; TRBD1 aligns across 7 bases. The CDR3 covers 14 residues. Germline CDR1 is MNHEY and CDR2 is SVGAGI. Unmatched junction bases numbered 8, after V lost 8 bases and J lost 2 bases. Here the CDR3 DNA reads TGTGCCAGCTCCCAAGGGACAGCTCAAGAGACCCAGTACTTC. It is translated as CASSQGTAQETQYF.

In this sample, this clone turned up a few times. The chain combines TRBV7-9 with TRBJ1-5, with a possible D match to TRBD1 (6 bases). V lost 7 bases and J lost 4, with 11 bases in between. The CDR3 extends over 13 amino acids. Germline V gene data show CDR1 as SEHNR and CDR2 as FQNEAQ (reference sequence). CDR3 loop: CASTPTGNQPQHF. The CDR3 bases are TGTGCCAGCACCCCGACAGGAAATCAGCCCCAGCATTTT.

In its sample, this clone was seen a few times. The CDR3 protein is CASSSSQGRWTEAFF. In DNA, the CDR3 is TGTGCCAGCAGTTCTTCCCAGGGGCGGTGGACTGAAGCTTTCTTT. V gene TRBV11-2 combines with J gene TRBJ1-1; possibly TRBD1 for D (6 bases). Germline CDR1 is SGHAT and CDR2 is FQNNGV. This CDR3 has 15 amino acids. Trimming took off 6 bases at V and 5 bases at J, with 19 bases between the two ends.

This clone was recorded once. J is TRBJ2-1 and V is TRBV6-5; D gene unclear. The V gene lost 0 bases and the J gene lost 4 bases, with 13 bases spanning the gap. Germline-derived CDR1 and CDR2 are MNHEY and SVGAGI. The CDR3 consists of 16 residues. The CDR3 DNA reads as TGTGCCAGCAGTTACTCGAGCCTGCCACCTTACAATGAGCAGTTCTTC. This translates into CASSYSSLPPYNEQFF.

J is TRBJ2-7 and V is TRBV5-1; TRBD2 agrees at 12 bases. V lost 4 bases, J lost 1 base, and 6 bases stayed unmatched. CDR3 length: 16 residues. Germline CDR1 SGHRS, CDR2 YFSETQ. The CDR3 bases are TGCGCCAGCAGCCCTGCACTAGCGGGGGGATCCTACGAGCAGTACTTC. Its protein product is CASSPALAGGSYEQYF.

The chain carries TRBV5-1 and TRBJ2-7; TRBD1 aligns across 7 bases. The CDR3 contains 12 residues. CDR1 SGHRS and CDR2 YFSETQ come from the germline V gene. The V and J ends lost 5 bases and 5 bases, in that order; junction bases with no gene match: 4. The chain's CDR3 is CASRWGQNEQYF. The DNA for the CDR3 is TGCGCCAGCAGGTGGGGACAGAACGAGCAGTACTTC.

The chain employs TRBV3-1 (or the pseudogene TRBV3-2) and TRBJ1-6; no reliable D call. Trimming pared 2 bases from V and 9 bases from J, leaving 8 bases between. Germline V gene sequence: CDR1 LGHDT, CDR2 YNNKEL (reference sequence). The CDR3 runs to 13 residues. The CDR3 DNA follows: TGTGCCAGCAGCCAAAGACTCGGTTCACCCCTCCACTTT. This sequence encodes CASSQRLGSPLHF.

This chain uses TRBV6-6 with TRBJ2-1, with TRBD2 matching over 7 bases. Germline loops: CDR1 MNHNY, CDR2 SVGAGI (reference sequence). CDR3 size: 15 residues. J lost 8 bases, V lost 6 bases, and 13 bases had no gene match. The chain's CDR3 is CASSRGGREVDEQFF. The DNA for the CDR3 is TGTGCCAGCAGCCGCGGGGGACGGGAGGTGGATGAGCAGTTCTTC.

The chain carries TRBV2 and TRBJ1-1; D gene unclear. Trimming removed 9 bases from V and 0 bases from J, with 11 bases in between. The CDR3 consists of 13 residues. Germline CDR1 reads SNHLY; CDR2 reads FYNNEI. The CDR3 DNA sequence: TGTGCCAGTCACCAGGTTATGAACACTGAAGCTTTCTTT. Amino acids: CASHQVMNTEAFF. Supplemented by reference TRBV2 and TRBJ1-1, the full variable domain reads EPEVTQTPSHQVTQMGQEVILRCVPISNHLYFYWYRQILGQKVEFLVSFYNNEISEKSEIFDDQFSVERPDGSNFTLKIRSTKLEDSAMYFCASHQVMNTEAFFGQGTRLTVV.

The chain couples TRBV19 to TRBJ1-2; D perhaps matches TRBD1 (5 bases). V gave up 6 bases and J gave up 2 bases, with 10 bases separating them. The length of the CDR3 is 13 residues. Germline CDR1 is LNHDA and CDR2 is SQIVND (reference sequence). CDR3: CASRVDSNYGYTF. CDR3 DNA sequence: TGTGCCAGTAGGGTTGACAGCAACTATGGCTACACCTTC.